This T cell receptor beta chain originates from a study of T cells in localized non-small cell lung cancer. Here immunoSEQ multiplex PCR was the method, and the copy in TCRdb shows in-frame clones only, minus some. The data show roughly 4,300 clones, about 25% seen once. Study-wide findings and caveats: Longer overall survival was linked to higher blood T cell density. Turning up in adjacent lung were a median 57 of the top 100 tumor clones. Sequencing covered just one tumor region, so heterogeneity cannot be ruled out. The study found T cell clonality highest in uninvolved adjacent lung, above tumor.

The CDR3 contains 13 residues. The V and J ends lost 8 bases and 10 bases respectively, with 15 bases between them. Germline loops: CDR1 MNHGY, CDR2 SAAAGT. Within the sample, this clone is medium-sized. Its specificity is unknown. Sequencing was performed on lung tumor tissue, taken before any cancer treatment. The V gene is TRBV6-8, the J gene TRBJ1-6, with a possible D match to TRBD1 (5 bases). This sequence originates from a male donor older than 55 with stage I lung adenocarcinoma. CDR3 loop: CASLPGVRSPLHF. In DNA, the CDR3 is TGTGCCAGCTTACCGGGGGTAAGGTCACCCCTCCACTTT.